A selection of T cell receptor beta chains follows, all from one sample in a study of cytomegalovirus exposure and HLA in healthy donors. Profiling relied on immunoSEQ multiplex PCR, and the TCRdb table lists in-frame clones only, not all of them. The data show 90,000 to 100,000 clones, with around 9.6% seen just once and around 4.9% held by the top ten. The sample comprised PBMCs. Receptors originate from a man between 45 and 60 years old in good health and CMV-seropositive. CDR3s include the opening cysteine and the closing phenylalanine or tryptophan. The D gene is left open where the match is weak. Size values are once, few and many counts, or a class for expanded clones, and some rows have none.

few	TRBV19	-	TRBJ2-2	TGTGCCAGTAGTATCCAGGGTTGGGGGGAGCTGTTTTTT	CASSIQGWGELFF
-	TRBV28	TRBD1	TRBJ1-6	TGTGCCAGCAGTCCGCCGGGACAGGGGAATTCACCCCTCCACTTT	CASSPPGQGNSPLHF
-	TRBV10-3	TRBD2	TRBJ2-1	TGTGCCATCAGGGGCGCGGGCGGGAGTTCGGATGAGCAGTTCTTC	CAIRGAGGSSDEQFF
-	TRBV30	-	TRBJ2-1	TGTGCCTGGAGTACGGCTAGACGAGATGAGCAGTTCTTC	CAWSTARRDEQFF
few	TRBV7-2	-	TRBJ2-6	TGTGCCAGCAGCTTCACTATTAGGGGTTCAGGGGCCAACGTCCTGACTTTC	CASSFTIRGSGANVLTF
few	TRBV5-1	TRBD1	TRBJ2-5	TGCGCCAGCAGCGCGGGGACAGGGGGCACGGAGACCCAGTACTTC	CASSAGTGGTETQYF
-	TRBV10-3	-	TRBJ1-1	TGTGCCATCAGTGAGGTTACAGGAGAAGCTTTCTTT	CAISEVTGEAFF
-	TRBV6-1	TRBD1	TRBJ1-5	TGTGCCAGCAGTCAAGAGGGACAGGGGGGTCAGCCCCAGCATTTT	CASSQEGQGGQPQHF
few	TRBV9	-	TRBJ2-7	TGTGCCAGCAGCCCCTTCGAGGCGGGCTCCTACGAGCAGTACTTC	CASSPFEAGSYEQYF
-	TRBV30	TRBD2	TRBJ2-3	TGTGCCTGGAGGTTTACTAGCGCAGATACGCAGTATTTT	CAWRFTSADTQYF
-	TRBV5-8	-	TRBJ1-1	TGTGCCAGCAGCCATTCAAGACAGGTCGAAGCTTTCTTT	CASSHSRQVEAFF
few	TRBV7-8	TRBD2	TRBJ2-3	TGTGCCAGCAACTTAGTAGCGGGAACAGATACGCAGTATTTT	CASNLVAGTDTQYF
few	TRBV5-4	-	TRBJ2-3	TGTGCCAGCAGCTTACAGGGCTCAGATACGCAGTATTTT	CASSLQGSDTQYF
-	TRBV29-1	-	TRBJ2-5	TGCAGCGTTTGGGGGCTGGGTGGACAAGAGACCCAGTACTTC	CSVWGLGGQETQYF
few	TRBV7-2	-	TRBJ2-5	TGTGCCAGCAGCCCCGCGGGTCAGCACCAAGAGACCCAGTACTTC	CASSPAGQHQETQYF
-	TRBV5-5	TRBD1	TRBJ1-2	TGTGCCAGCAGCGCGACGCCGGGACAGATCTATGGCTACACCTTC	CASSATPGQIYGYTF
-	TRBV7-8	TRBD1	TRBJ2-7	TGTGCCAGCAGCTCACTATTAGGACAGGCTCCTTCCCACGAGCAGTACTTC	CASSSLLGQAPSHEQYF
few	TRBV10-3	TRBD1	TRBJ2-7	TGTGCCATCAGTGAGTCGGGGACAGGGGCGGACGAGCAGTACTTC	CAISESGTGADEQYF
few	TRBV4-2	TRBD1	TRBJ2-3	TGTGCCAGCAGGACCCAGGGGGCAGGAGGCACAGATACGCAGTATTTT	CASRTQGAGGTDTQYF
few	TRBV2	TRBD1	TRBJ1-1	TGTGCCAGCAGTGATTTCGTTCGGACAGGGATGAACACTGAAGCTTTCTTT	CASSDFVRTGMNTEAFF
few	TRBV7-8	TRBD2	TRBJ2-1	TGTGCCAGCAGCCCTCGACTAGCGGGCCGCTCCTACAATGAGCAGTTCTTC	CASSPRLAGRSYNEQFF
few	TRBV27	-	TRBJ2-7	TGTGCCAGCAGTCCCCTGAGCTCCTACGAGCAGTACTTC	CASSPLSSYEQYF
many	TRBV7-9	-	TRBJ1-1	TGTGCCAGCAGCTTCGGACGACAGGTTGAAGCTTTCTTT	CASSFGRQVEAFF
-	TRBV4-1	TRBD2	TRBJ2-1	TGCGCCAGCAGCCAAGGGACTAGCGGTGGCTACAATGAGCAGTTCTTC	CASSQGTSGGYNEQFF
few	TRBV29-1	TRBD1	TRBJ1-2	TGCAGCGTTGGACAGGGGTTGGATGGCTACACCTTC	CSVGQGLDGYTF
-	TRBV29-1	TRBD2	TRBJ2-3	TGCAGCGGAACTAGCGGGAGACAACCTTTTGCAGATACGCAGTATTTT	CSGTSGRQPFADTQYF
-	TRBV7-9	-	TRBJ2-1	TGTGCCAGCAGCTCCGGGAGCTCCTACAATGAGCAGTTCTTC	CASSSGSSYNEQFF
-	TRBV6-1	-	TRBJ1-1	TGTGCCAGCAACCCACGGGGGGACACTGAAGCTTTCTTT	CASNPRGDTEAFF
few	TRBV29-1	TRBD2	TRBJ2-2	TGCAGCGTTGGGTCTAGCGGGAACACCGGGGAGCTGTTTTTT	CSVGSSGNTGELFF
few	TRBV4-2	TRBD2	TRBJ2-7	TGTGCCAGCAGCCAAGATGAGCTCGCGGGGGGCTACGAGCAGTACTTC	CASSQDELAGGYEQYF
-	TRBV5-6	TRBD1	TRBJ1-2	TGTGCCAGCAGCTCAGCTCCAGCACAGGGGGCCTATGGCTACACCTTC	CASSSAPAQGAYGYTF
few	TRBV7-9	-	TRBJ1-1	TGTGCCAGCAGCTTAATTGGGGAGGACACTGAAGCTTTCTTT	CASSLIGEDTEAFF
few	TRBV29-1	TRBD2	TRBJ2-7	TGCAGCGTTGGTCGGACTAGCGGACCCTACGAGCAGTACTTC	CSVGRTSGPYEQYF
few	TRBV5-1	TRBD2	TRBJ2-1	TGCGCCAGCAGCGGGACTAGCGGAAACAATGAGCAGTTCTTC	CASSGTSGNNEQFF
few	TRBV2	TRBD2	TRBJ2-7	TGTGCCAGCAGTCGAGCCCCGGGACTAGCGGGAGGCACCCCATTCGAGCAGTACTTC	CASSRAPGLAGGTPFEQYF
few	TRBV18	-	TRBJ1-1	TGTGCCAGCTCACGACAGGAAACCATGAACACTGAAGCTTTCTTT	CASSRQETMNTEAFF
few	TRBV28	-	TRBJ1-5	TGTGCCAGCATCGGCGGGGGTCAGCCCCAGCATTTT	CASIGGGQPQHF
-	TRBV2	-	TRBJ1-6	TGTGCCAGCAGTCTACGGGGGGGGAGGGATAATTCACCCCTCCACTTT	CASSLRGGRDNSPLHF
few	TRBV30	-	TRBJ2-1	TGTGCCTGGAGTGTCTCAGCAGGGTACTACAATGAGCAGTTCTTC	CAWSVSAGYYNEQFF
-	TRBV7-7	TRBD1	TRBJ2-3	TGTGCTAGCAGCTTATCACAGGGGGCAGATACGCAGTATTTT	CASSLSQGADTQYF
few	TRBV30	-	TRBJ1-1	TGTGCCTGGAGTGGGGAGGGGGGTATTACATTTAGAGCTTTCTTT	CAWSGEGGITFRAFF
-	TRBV15	-	TRBJ2-7	TGTGCCACCAGCAGAGATAAAGCCATCCGGGTCTACGAGCAGTACTTC	CATSRDKAIRVYEQYF
few	TRBV28	-	TRBJ1-3	TGTGCCAGCAGTTTAGGGGGGGCTTCTGGAAACACCATATATTTT	CASSLGGASGNTIYF
-	TRBV7-7	-	TRBJ2-2	TGTGCTTTATCGAGAAGCGGCACCGGGGAGCTGTTTTTT	CALSRSGTGELFF
few	TRBV6-5	-	TRBJ1-6	TGTGCCAGCAGAGGCCGGGGGGGGCGAAATTCACCCCTCCACTTT	CASRGRGGRNSPLHF
-	TRBV13	-	TRBJ1-1	TGTGCCAGCAGCTTAGGGGGGAGAGCCACTGAAGCTTTCTTT	CASSLGGRATEAFF
-	TRBV10-3	TRBD1	TRBJ2-3	TGTGCCATCAGTGAGTCGGGACAGGGTTTTCGGTATTTT	CAISESGQGFRYF
-	TRBV4-1	-	TRBJ2-5	TGCGCCAGCAGCCAAGAATTCGGGTGGGAGACCCAGTACTTC	CASSQEFGWETQYF
-	TRBV6-5	-	TRBJ2-7	TGTGCCAGCAGTTACTCGAACCGGGCCGGGGACGAGCAGTACTTC	CASSYSNRAGDEQYF
once	TRBV7-3	-	TRBJ2-3	TGTGCCAGCAGCTTAAGGGACTCCCCCACAGATACGCAGTATTTT	CASSLRDSPTDTQYF
few	TRBV5-6	-	TRBJ2-7	TGTGCCAGCAGCTGGGGGGAGGATTACCGGTACGAGCAGTACTTC	CASSWGEDYRYEQYF
-	TRBV6-5	-	TRBJ2-1	TGTGCCAGCAGTTACTCCCTGTACAATGAGCAGTTCTTC	CASSYSLYNEQFF
few	TRBV25-1	-	TRBJ2-7	TGTGCCAGCAGAGGACTGAGCTCCTACGAGCAGTACTTC	CASRGLSSYEQYF
-	TRBV11-1	-	TRBJ2-2	TGTGCCAGCACCTCCTACAGGGACGGCGGGGAGCTGTTTTTT	CASTSYRDGGELFF
-	TRBV30	TRBD2	TRBJ2-1	TGTGCCTGGAGTCAAGGCGGGAGGGCTACTGAGCAGTTCTTC	CAWSQGGRATEQFF